This TCR beta chain was profiled in a study of blood T cells in healthy people across ages. Study outcomes and limitations: Roughly linear declines in TCR beta diversity per million T cells occurred with age. Comparison with aged donors showed that long-lived donors had more naive CD4+ cells and higher diversity. Unsorted PBMC input precluded a conclusive naive versus antigen-experienced comparison.

This clonotype has a handful of counts. Its antigen remains unknown. The J segment lost 3 bases and the V segment lost 2 bases, leaving 1 base of the junction unmatched. The CDR3 spans 14 residues. Caucasian, healthy and from Russia, the donors were aged between 6 and 90. The authors ran a second PCR of 7 to 11 cycles using a sample-barcoded 5' primer and a J-beta primer mix. MiXCR, applied by TCRdb to the 5' RACE reads, yields one record per CDR3 protein. The repertoire holds roughly 700,000 distinct CDR3 sequences, more than 40% seen once, with around a third in the top ten. The genes are TRBV12-3 or TRBV12-4 and TRBJ2-7, with 10 bases that match TRBD2. Sequencing input: blood. This TCR was recovered from a woman aged 55 to 70 in good health. The CDR3 sequence: CASSLRLAGYEQYF. The CDR3 coding sequence is TGTGCCAGCAGTTTAAGACTAGCGGGCTACGAGCAGTACTTC.